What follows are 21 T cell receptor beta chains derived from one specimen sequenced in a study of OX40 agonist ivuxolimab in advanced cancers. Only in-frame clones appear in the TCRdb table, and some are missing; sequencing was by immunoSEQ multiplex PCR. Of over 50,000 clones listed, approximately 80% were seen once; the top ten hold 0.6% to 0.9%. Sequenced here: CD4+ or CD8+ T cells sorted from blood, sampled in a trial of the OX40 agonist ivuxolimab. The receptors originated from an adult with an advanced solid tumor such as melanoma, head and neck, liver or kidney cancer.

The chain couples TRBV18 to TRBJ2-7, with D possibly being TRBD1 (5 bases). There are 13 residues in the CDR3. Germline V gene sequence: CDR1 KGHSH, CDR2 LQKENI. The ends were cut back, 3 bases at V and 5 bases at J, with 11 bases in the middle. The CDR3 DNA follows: TGTGCCAGCTCACCGGACATTTCGGACGAGCAGTACTTC. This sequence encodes CASSPDISDEQYF.

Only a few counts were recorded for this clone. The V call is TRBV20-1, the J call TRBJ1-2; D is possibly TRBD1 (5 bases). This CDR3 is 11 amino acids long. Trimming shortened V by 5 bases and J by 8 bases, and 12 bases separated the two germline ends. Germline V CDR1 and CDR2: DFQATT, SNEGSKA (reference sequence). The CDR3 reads CSADGTRGYTF. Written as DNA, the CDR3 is TGCAGTGCTGACGGGACCCGGGGCTACACCTTC.

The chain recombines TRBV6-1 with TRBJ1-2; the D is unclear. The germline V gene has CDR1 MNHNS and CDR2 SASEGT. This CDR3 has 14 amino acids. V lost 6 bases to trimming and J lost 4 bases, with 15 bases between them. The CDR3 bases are TGTGCCAGCAGGCCGGTAAACGGTGTCTATGGCTACACCTTC. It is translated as CASRPVNGVYGYTF.

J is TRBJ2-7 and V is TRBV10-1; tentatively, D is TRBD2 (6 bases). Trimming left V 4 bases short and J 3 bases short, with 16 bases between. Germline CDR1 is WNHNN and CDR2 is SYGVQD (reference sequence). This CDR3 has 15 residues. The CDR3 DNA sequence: TGCGCCAGCAGTGGGGGGGACGCCCCGTACTACGAGCAGTACTTC. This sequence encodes CASSGGDAPYYEQYF.

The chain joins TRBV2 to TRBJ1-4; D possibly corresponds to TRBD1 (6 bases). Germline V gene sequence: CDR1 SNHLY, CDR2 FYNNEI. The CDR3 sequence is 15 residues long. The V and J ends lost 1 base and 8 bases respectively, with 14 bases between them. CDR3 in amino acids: CASSEVRGWIEKLFF. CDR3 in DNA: TGTGCCAGCAGTGAAGTAAGGGGGTGGATCGAAAAACTGTTTTTT. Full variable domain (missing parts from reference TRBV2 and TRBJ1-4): EPEVTQTPSHQVTQMGQEVILRCVPISNHLYFYWYRQILGQKVEFLVSFYNNEISEKSEIFDDQFSVERPDGSNFTLKIRSTKLEDSAMYFCASSEVRGWIEKLFFGSGTQLSVL.

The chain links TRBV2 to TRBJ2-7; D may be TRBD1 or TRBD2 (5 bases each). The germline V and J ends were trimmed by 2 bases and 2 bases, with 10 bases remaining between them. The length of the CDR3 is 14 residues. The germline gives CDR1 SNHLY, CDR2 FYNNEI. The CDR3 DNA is TGTGCCAGCAGTGAACCGGGACGAACCTACGAGCAGTACTTC. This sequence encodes CASSEPGRTYEQYF.

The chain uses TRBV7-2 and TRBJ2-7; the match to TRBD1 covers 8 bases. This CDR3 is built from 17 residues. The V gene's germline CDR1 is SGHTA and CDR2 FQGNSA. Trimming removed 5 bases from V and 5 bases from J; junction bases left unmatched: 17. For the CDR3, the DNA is TGTGCCAGCAGCATAAGGACAGGGATACCCCCAGTGCACGAGCAGTACTTC. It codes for CASSIRTGIPPVHEQYF.

The CDR3 is CAISQGQGADTQYF. The CDR3, as DNA: TGTGCCATCAGTCAGGGACAGGGTGCAGATACGCAGTATTTT. This chain links TRBV10-3 with TRBJ2-3, with 9 positions matching TRBD1. J was trimmed by 4 bases and V by 5 bases; bases with no gene match: 4. Germline V CDR1 and CDR2: ENHRY, SYGVKD. The CDR3 runs 14 residues.

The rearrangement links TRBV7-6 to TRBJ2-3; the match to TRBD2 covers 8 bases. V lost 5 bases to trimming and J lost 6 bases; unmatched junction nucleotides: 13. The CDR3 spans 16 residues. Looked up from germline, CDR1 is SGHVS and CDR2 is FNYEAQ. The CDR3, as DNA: TGTGCCAGCAGCGCCACCCCAGCGGGAGCGAGGGATACGCAGTATTTT. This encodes CASSATPAGARDTQYF.

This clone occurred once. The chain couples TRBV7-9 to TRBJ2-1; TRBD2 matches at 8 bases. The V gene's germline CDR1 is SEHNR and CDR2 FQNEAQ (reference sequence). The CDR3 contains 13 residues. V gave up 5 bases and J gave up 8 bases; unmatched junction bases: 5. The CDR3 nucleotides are TGTGCCAGCAGCGGGACTAGATTCGATGAGCAGTTCTTC. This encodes CASSGTRFDEQFF.

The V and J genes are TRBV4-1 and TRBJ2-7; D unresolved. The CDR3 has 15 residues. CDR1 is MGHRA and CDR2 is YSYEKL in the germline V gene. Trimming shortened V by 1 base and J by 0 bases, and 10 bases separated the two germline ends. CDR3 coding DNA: TGCGCCAGCAGCCAAGGGGAAACCTACTCCTACGAGCAGTACTTC. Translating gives CASSQGETYSYEQYF.

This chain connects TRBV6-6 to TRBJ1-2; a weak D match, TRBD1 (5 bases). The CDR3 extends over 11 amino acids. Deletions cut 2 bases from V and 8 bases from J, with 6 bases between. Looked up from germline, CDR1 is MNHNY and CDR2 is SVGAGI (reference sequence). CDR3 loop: CASSYAGGYTF. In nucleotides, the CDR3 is TGTGCCAGCAGTTACGCAGGGGGCTACACCTTC.

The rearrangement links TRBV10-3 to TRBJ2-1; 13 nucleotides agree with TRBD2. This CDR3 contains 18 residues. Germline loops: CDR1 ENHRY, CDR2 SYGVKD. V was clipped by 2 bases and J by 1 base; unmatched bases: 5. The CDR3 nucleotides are TGTGCCATCAGTGAGCCGAAACTAGCGGGGGGGTCCTACAATGAGCAGTTCTTC. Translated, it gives CAISEPKLAGGSYNEQFF.

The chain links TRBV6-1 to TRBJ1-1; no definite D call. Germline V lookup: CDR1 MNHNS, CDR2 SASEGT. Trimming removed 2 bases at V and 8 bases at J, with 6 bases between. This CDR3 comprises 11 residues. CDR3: CASSEWREAFF. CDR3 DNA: TGTGCCAGCAGTGAATGGAGGGAAGCTTTCTTT.

The CDR3 loop reads CASGLGGTGVLYEQYF. The DNA of the CDR3 is TGTGCTAGTGGTTTGGGAGGGACAGGGGTTTTGTACGAGCAGTACTTC. The chain recombines TRBV12-5 with TRBJ2-7, with 10 bases that match TRBD1. Trimming took 1 base from V and 4 from J; bases not matched to a gene: 7. The CDR3 has 16 amino acids. Germline CDR1 is LGHNT and CDR2 is FRNRAP.

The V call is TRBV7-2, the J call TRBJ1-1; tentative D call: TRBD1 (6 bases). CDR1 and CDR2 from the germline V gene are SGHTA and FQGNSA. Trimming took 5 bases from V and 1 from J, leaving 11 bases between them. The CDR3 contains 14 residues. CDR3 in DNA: TGTGCCAGCAGCCAGACAGGAAGGAACACTGAAGCTTTCTTT. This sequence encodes CASSQTGRNTEAFF.

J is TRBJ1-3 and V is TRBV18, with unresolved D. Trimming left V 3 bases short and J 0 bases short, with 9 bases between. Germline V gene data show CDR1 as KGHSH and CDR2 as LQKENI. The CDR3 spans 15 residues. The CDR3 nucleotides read TGTGCCAGCTCACCTGGGGTGGACTCTGGAAACACCATATATTTT. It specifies CASSPGVDSGNTIYF.

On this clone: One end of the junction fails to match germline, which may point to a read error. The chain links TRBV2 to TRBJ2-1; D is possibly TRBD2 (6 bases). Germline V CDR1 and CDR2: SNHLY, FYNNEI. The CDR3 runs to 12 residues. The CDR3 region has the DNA TGTGTCAGCGGGTCAACTTACAATGAGCAGTTCTTC. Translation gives CVSGSTYNEQFF. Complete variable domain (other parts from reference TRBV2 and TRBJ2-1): EPEVTQTPSHQVTQMGQEVILRCVPISNHLYFYWYRQILGQKVEFLVSFYNNEISEKSEIFDDQFSVERPDGSNFTLKIRSTKLEDSAMYFCVSGSTYNEQFFGPGTRLTVL.

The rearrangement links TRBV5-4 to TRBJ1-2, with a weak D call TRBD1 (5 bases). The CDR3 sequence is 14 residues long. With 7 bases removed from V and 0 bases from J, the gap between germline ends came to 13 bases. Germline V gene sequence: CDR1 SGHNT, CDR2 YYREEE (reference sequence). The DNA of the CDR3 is TGTGCCAGCCGAAGGGAGGGGACTAACTATGGCTACACCTTC. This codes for CASRREGTNYGYTF.

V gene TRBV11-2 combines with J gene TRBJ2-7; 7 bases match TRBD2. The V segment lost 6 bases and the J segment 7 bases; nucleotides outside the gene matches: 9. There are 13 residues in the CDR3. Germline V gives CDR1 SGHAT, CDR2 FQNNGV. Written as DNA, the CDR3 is TGTGCCAGCAGGAGAGCGGGGTTGGGGGAGCAGTACTTC. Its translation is CASRRAGLGEQYF.

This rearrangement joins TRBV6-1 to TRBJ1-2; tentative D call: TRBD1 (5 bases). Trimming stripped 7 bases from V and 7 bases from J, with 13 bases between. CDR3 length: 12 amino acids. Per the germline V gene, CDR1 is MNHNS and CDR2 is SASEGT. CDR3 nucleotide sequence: TGTGCCAGCAATCCGCTGGGACTTGGCTACACCTTC. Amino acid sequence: CASNPLGLGYTF.